The TCR beta chain under discussion was sequenced for a study of CD8 T cells in ankylosing spondylitis. This CDR3 comprises 15 residues. The V end lost 3 bases, the J end lost 2 bases, and 12 bases lay between the germline ends. Germline V lookup: CDR1 SGHRS, CDR2 YFSETQ. MiXCR was run by TCRdb on the 5' RACE reads, yielding one entry per CDR3 protein. Here the sample spans some 90,000 distinct CDR3 sequences, roughly 27% being singletons. This sequence was found in a male donor with ankylosing spondylitis or in good health (not recorded which). Source material: blood, either unsorted or a sorted T cell fraction (not recorded which). The chain couples TRBV5-1 to TRBJ2-1; D is uncertain. In DNA, the CDR3 is TGCGCCAGCAGCTCCGCTTTAGCTACCTACAATGAGCAGTTCTTC. Its translation is CASSSALATYNEQFF.